This TCR beta chain was sequenced during a study of Ad26.COV2.S vaccination and SARS-CoV-2 variants (TCRdb year 2021). For the study in its entirety: Donors in the vaccine arm were drawn from COV1001, a multicentre, randomized, double-blind, placebo-controlled phase I-IIa trial testing Ad26.COV2.S in healthy adults. The TCR-sequenced set comprised about 32 samples: around 20 Ad26.COV2.S vaccine recipients, 5 placebo recipients and 8 SARS-CoV-2 convalescent individuals. TCRbeta repertoire sequencing served as the tool for gauging how specific and how broad the SARS-CoV-2-reactive T cell receptors were following Ad26.COV2.S vaccination. Trial participants were randomized into five groups of five, in which low-dose or high-dose Ad26.COV2.S was given once or twice, or placebo was given on both occasions. Throughout the experiments and outcome assessment, investigators stayed blinded to trial group allocation. Ad26.COV2.S was administered intramuscularly at 5 x 10^10 or 1 x 10^11 viral particles, either as a single shot or as two shots given 56 days apart. What the work shows at the level of the full study, not this receptor alone: Vaccine and placebo recipients had comparable non-spike TCR breadth, which fits with the vaccine containing only spike. Spike-specific TCR breadth was higher in Ad26.COV2.S recipients than in placebo recipients (P = 0.0014). The authors noted that the TCR breadth and depth analyses may have underestimated total T cell responses. After vaccination, substantial breadth of spike-specific CD8+ and CD4+ T cell responses was reported. The study lacked the statistical power to compare responses across vaccine doses or regimens.

A remark on this clone: Its antigen is currently not known. No base qualities exist here, and no much larger clone lies one base off it.

The immunoSEQ Assay was the method used to sequence TCRbeta CDR3 regions. After extraction, genomic DNA underwent amplification by bias-controlled multiplex PCR, followed by high-throughput sequencing. The original pipeline was this. To quantify the absolute abundance of every unique TCRbeta CDR3 region, sequences were collapsed and filtered. Usable DNA was measured by amplifying reference genes present in all nucleated cells, and TCRbeta template counts were normalized to that usable DNA to estimate T cell fraction. Repertoire TCRs were annotated as SARS-CoV-2-specific when V gene, CDR3 amino acid sequence and J gene were exactly matched to a known reactive TCR set. The reference SARS-CoV-2 TCR set was obtained from MIRA and was filtered for enrichment in COVID-19-positive ImmuneCODE repertoires, whereby public or cross-reactive TCRs were removed. Drawing on the MIRA antigens, annotated TCRs were analysed further at the level of specific ORF or position within ORF. Breadth was defined as annotated unique rearrangements over total unique productive rearrangements; depth was the summed frequency of those rearrangements. Two-sided Wilcoxon rank-sum tests were applied when comparing TCR breadth between groups. TCRdb provides this immuneACCESS table in a form limited to in-frame rearrangements. Some clones are lacking; in checked studies, under half of them reflect an unresolved V gene, and why the rest are absent is not known. The DNA was the basis for D and trimming; V, J and clone size are from that table. The sample profile shows 410,000 or so clones; 90% of them were found once. More than 9% of the sample is taken by the ten largest.

The treatment or condition label corresponds to: roughly 18 received Ad26.COV2.S at low or high dose, single or two shots; about 5 received placebo; per-sample allocation not given. Repertoires of vaccine and placebo recipients were sequenced from samples taken on day 63 after the first injection. Cohort 1b enrolled fewer than 30 adults aged 18-55 years at a single site in Boston, USA, between 29 July and 7 August 2020. As a vaccine, Ad26.COV2.S was a replication-incompetent adenovirus type 26 vector that expressed a prefusion-stabilized SARS-CoV-2 spike protein derived from the original Wuhan strain. The CDR3 holds 19 amino acids from the cysteine to the phenylalanine. Only the CDR3 part of the read is kept: 57 bases, read in frame from the first base. CDR1 and CDR2, per the germline V gene, are SNHLY and FYNNEI. Trimming costs V 2 bases and J 2 bases, and their ends lie 22 bases apart.

The V and J segments used are TRBV2 and TRBJ1-3; the D gene is perhaps TRBD1, on 6 matching bases. The sequencing used peripheral blood, collected in a trial of Ad26.COV2.S vaccine versus placebo. The TCR was taken from a person aged 18 to 65 who received the Ad26.COV2.S COVID-19 vaccine or a placebo. The DNA sequence is given as TGTGCCAGCAGTGAAAAGGATACAGGGTACAAGCCCCCTGGAAACACCATATATTTT. Its translation reads: CASSEKDTGYKPPGNTIYF.